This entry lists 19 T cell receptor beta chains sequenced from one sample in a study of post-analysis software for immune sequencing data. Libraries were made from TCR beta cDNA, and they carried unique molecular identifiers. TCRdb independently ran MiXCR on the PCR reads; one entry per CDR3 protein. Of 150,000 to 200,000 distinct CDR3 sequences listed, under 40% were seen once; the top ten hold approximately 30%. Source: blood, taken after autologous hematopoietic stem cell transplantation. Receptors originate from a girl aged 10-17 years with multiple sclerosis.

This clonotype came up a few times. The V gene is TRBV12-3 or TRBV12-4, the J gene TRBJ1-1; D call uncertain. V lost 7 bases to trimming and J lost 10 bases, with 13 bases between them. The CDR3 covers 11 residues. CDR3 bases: TGTGCCAGCACCAAGTGGGGTGTAGCTTTCTTT. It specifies CASTKWGVAFF.

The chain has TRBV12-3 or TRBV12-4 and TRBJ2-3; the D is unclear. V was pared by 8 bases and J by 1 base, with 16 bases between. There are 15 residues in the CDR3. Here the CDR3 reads CASASAPLGTDTQYF. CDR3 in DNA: TGTGCCAGCGCATCCGCCCCCCTTGGCACAGATACGCAGTATTTT.

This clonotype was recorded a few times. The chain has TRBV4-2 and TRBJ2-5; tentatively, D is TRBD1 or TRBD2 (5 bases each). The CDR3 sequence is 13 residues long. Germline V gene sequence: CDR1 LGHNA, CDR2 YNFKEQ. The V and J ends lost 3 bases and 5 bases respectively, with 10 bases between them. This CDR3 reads CASSQNWGETQYF. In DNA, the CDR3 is TGTGCCAGCAGCCAGAACTGGGGGGAGACCCAGTACTTC.

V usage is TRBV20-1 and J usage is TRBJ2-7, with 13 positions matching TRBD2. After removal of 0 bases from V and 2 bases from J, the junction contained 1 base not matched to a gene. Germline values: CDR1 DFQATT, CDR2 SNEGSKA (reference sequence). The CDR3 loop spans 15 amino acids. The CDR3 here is CSARDGTSGTYEQYF. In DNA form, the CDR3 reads TGCAGTGCTAGAGATGGGACTAGCGGGACCTACGAGCAGTACTTC.

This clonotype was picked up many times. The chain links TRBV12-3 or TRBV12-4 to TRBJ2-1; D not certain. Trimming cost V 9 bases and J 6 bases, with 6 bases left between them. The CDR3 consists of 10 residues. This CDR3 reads CASYGNEQFF. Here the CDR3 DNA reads TGTGCCAGTTACGGCAATGAGCAGTTCTTC.

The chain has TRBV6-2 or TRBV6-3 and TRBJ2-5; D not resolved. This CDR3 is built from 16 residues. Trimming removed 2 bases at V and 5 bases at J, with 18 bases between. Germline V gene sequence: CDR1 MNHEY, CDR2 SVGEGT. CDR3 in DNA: TGTGCCAGCAGTTACCCTCCTGGGTACATCCGGGAGACCCAGTACTTC. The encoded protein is CASSYPPGYIRETQYF.

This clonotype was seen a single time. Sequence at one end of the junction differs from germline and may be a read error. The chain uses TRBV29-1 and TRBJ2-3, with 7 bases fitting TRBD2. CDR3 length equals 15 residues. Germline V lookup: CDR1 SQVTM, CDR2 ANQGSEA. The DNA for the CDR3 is TGCAGCGTTGGATACAGGTGGGGGGGTACAGATACGCGGTATTTT. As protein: CSVGYRWGGTDTRYF.

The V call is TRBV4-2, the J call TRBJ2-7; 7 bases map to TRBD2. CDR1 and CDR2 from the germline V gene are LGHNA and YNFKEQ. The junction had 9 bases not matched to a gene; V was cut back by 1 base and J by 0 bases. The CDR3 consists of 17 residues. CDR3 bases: TGTGCCAGCAGCCAAGCTAGCGGAGTTGCGAGCTCCTACGAGCAGTACTTC. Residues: CASSQASGVASSYEQYF.

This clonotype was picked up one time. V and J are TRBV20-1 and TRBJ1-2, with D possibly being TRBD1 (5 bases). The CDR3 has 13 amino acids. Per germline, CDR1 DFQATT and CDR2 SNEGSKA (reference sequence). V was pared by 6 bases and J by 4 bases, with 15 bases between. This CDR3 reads CSAFEGVGYGYTF. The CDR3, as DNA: TGCAGTGCATTCGAAGGGGTAGGCTATGGCTACACCTTC.

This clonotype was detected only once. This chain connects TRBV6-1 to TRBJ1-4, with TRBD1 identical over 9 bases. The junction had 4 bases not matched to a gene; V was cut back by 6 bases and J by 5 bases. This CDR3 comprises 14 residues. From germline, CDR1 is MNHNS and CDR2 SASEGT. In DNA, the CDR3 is TGTGCCAGCAGGGGGACAGGGACGAATGAAAAACTGTTTTTT. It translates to CASRGTGTNEKLFF.

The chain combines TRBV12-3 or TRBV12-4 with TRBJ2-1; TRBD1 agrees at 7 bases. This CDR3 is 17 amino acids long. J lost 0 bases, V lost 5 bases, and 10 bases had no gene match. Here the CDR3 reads CASSDRGTESSYNEQFF. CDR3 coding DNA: TGTGCCAGCAGTGACCGAGGGACAGAGAGCTCCTACAATGAGCAGTTCTTC.

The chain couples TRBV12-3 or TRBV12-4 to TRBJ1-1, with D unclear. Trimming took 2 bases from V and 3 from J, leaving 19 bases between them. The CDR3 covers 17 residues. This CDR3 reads CASSLRVHLVKDTEAFF. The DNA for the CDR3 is TGTGCCAGCAGTTTAAGGGTTCACTTAGTCAAAGACACTGAAGCTTTCTTT.

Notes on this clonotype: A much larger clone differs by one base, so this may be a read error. The CDR3 region is CASSYSIGYNEQYF. The DNA of the CDR3 is TGTGCCAGCAGTTACTCGATTGGTTACAATGAGCAGTACTTC. This chain links TRBV6-5 with TRBJ2-1; D call uncertain. TRBJ2-7 matches the DNA end more closely, so the J call is doubtful. Germline CDR1 MNHEY, CDR2 SVGAGI. This CDR3 has 14 amino acids.

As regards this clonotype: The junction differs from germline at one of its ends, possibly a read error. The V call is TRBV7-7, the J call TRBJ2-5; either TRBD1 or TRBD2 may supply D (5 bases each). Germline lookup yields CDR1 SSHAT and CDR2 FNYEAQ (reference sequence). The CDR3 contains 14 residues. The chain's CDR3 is CASSSGRLQETQYF. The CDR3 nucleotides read TGTGCTAGCAGCTCGGGGCGCCTTCAAGAGACCCAGTACTTC.

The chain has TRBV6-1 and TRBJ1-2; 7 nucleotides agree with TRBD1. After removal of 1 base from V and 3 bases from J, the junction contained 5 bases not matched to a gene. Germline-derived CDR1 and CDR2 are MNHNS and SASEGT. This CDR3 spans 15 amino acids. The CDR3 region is CASSEVETGYYGYTF. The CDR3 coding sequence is TGTGCCAGCAGTGAAGTCGAGACAGGGTACTATGGCTACACCTTC.

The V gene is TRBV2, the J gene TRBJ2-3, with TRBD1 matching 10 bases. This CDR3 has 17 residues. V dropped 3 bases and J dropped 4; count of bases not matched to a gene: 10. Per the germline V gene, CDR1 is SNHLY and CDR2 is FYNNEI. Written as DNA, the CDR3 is TGTGCCAGCAGTGATGTAACCCCGACAGGGGGCCCAGATACGCAGTATTTT. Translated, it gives CASSDVTPTGGPDTQYF. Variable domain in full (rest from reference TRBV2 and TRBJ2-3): EPEVTQTPSHQVTQMGQEVILRCVPISNHLYFYWYRQILGQKVEFLVSFYNNEISEKSEIFDDQFSVERPDGSNFTLKIRSTKLEDSAMYFCASSDVTPTGGPDTQYFGPGTRLTVL.

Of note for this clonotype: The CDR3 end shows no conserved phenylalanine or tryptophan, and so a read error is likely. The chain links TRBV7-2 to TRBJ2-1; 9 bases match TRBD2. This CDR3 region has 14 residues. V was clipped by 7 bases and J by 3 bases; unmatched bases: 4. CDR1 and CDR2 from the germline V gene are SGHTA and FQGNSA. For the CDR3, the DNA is TGTGCCAGCACCCTAGCGGGGCACTACAATGAGCAGTTCTTG. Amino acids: CASTLAGHYNEQFL.

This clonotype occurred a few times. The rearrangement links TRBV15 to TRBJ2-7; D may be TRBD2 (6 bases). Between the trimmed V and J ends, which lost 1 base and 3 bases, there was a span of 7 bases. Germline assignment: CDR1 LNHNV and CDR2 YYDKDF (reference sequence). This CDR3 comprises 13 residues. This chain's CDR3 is CATSRARGYEQYF. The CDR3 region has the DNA TGTGCCACCAGCAGAGCGCGGGGCTACGAGCAGTACTTC.

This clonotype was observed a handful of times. In DNA, the CDR3 is TGCAGTGCTAGAGATCCAATCTCCCTAGCGGGACGTTTTAGTGAGCAGTTCTTC. Encoded protein: CSARDPISLAGRFSEQFF. The rearrangement uses TRBV20-1 and TRBJ2-1; 9 bases are shared with TRBD2. This CDR3 region has 18 residues. Unmatched junction bases numbered 18, after V lost 0 bases and J lost 9 bases. The germline V gene encodes CDR1 DFQATT and CDR2 SNEGSKA (reference sequence).